This T cell receptor beta chain appears in the sequencing data of a study of blood T cell repertoires in COVID-19. Study-wide context: Sample material is recorded as cDNA or gDNA derived from T cells, B-cell-depleted T cells, or PBMCs.

Germline V CDR1 and CDR2: MNHEY, SVGEGT. The CDR3 has 16 residues. V shed 4 bases and J shed 0 bases, with 16 bases lying between them. Profiling relied on immunoSEQ multiplex PCR, and the TCRdb table lists in-frame clones only, not all of them. Altogether approximately 240,000 clones are present, about 85% being singletons, with the ten largest covering about an eighth. The source material was peripheral blood. J is TRBJ2-7 and V is TRBV6-2 or TRBV6-3, with unresolved D. The TCR was taken from a woman in her late teens or twenties who had recovered from COVID-19. CDR3 sequence: CASSSLVRRSSYEQYF. CDR3 DNA sequence: TGTGCCAGCAGTTCCTTGGTGAGACGGAGCTCCTACGAGCAGTACTTC.